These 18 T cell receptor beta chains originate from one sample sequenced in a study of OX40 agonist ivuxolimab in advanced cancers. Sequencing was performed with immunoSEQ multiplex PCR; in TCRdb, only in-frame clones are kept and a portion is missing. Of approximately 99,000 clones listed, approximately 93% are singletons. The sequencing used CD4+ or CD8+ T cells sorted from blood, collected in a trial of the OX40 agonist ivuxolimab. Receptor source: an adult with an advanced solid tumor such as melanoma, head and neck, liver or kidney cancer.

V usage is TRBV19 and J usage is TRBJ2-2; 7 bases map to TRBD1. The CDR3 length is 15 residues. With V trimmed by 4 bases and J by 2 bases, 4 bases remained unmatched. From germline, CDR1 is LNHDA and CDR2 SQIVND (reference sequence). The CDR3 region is CASSTGQLNTGELFF. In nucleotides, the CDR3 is TGTGCCAGTAGTACGGGACAGCTCAACACCGGGGAGCTGTTTTTT.

The CDR3 nucleotides are TGTGCCAGCAGCCCAGGACAGGGGCCCGAGCAGTACTTC. Its translation is CASSPGQGPEQYF. The chain recombines TRBV28 with TRBJ2-7, with TRBD1 matching over 9 bases. Germline trimming cut 6 bases from V and 6 bases from J; bases unmatched to any gene: 6. The CDR3 loop spans 13 amino acids. CDR1 is MDHEN, CDR2 SYDVKM, per germline.

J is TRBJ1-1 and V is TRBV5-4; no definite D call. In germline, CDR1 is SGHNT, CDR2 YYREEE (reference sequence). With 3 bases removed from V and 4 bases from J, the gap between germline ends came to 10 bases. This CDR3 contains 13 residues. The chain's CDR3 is CASSWISSTEAFF. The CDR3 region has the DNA TGTGCCAGCAGCTGGATATCTAGCACTGAAGCTTTCTTT.

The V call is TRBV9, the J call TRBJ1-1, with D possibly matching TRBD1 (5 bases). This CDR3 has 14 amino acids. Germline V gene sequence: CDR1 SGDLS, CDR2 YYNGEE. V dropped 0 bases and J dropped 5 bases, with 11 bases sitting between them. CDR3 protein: CASSVDPGRTEAFF. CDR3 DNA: TGTGCCAGCAGCGTAGATCCAGGGAGGACTGAAGCTTTCTTT.

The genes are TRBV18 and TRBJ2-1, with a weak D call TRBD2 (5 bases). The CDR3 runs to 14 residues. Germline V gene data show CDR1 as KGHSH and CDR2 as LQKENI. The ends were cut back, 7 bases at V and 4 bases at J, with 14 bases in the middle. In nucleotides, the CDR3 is TGTGCCAGCTTCATGAATCTAGCTTACAATGAGCAGTTCTTC. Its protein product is CASFMNLAYNEQFF.

The CDR3 protein is CASSIQGDRGKETQYF. CDR3 coding DNA: TGTGCCAGTAGTATCCAAGGAGACAGGGGAAAAGAGACCCAGTACTTC. The V gene is TRBV19, the J gene TRBJ2-5; TRBD1 aligns across 8 bases. Looked up from germline, CDR1 is LNHDA and CDR2 is SQIVND (reference sequence). Losses at the gene ends were 3 bases for V and 3 bases for J; bases not matched to a gene: 9. This CDR3 contains 16 residues. Drawing the rest from reference TRBV19 and TRBJ2-5, the complete variable domain is DGGITQSPKYLFRKEGQNVTLSCEQNLNHDAMYWYRQDPGQGLRLIYYSQIVNDFQKGDIAEGYSVSREKKESFPLTVTSAQKNPTAFYLCASSIQGDRGKETQYFGPGTRLLVL.

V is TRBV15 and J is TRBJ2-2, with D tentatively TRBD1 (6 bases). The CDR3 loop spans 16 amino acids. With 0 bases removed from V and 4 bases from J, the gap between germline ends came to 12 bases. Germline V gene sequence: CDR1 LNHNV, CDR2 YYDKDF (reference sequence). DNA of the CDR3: TGTGCCACCAGCAGAGATGTCCAGGGGATCACCGGGGAGCTGTTTTTT. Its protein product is CATSRDVQGITGELFF. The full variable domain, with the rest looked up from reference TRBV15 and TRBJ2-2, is DAMVIQNPRYQVTQFGKPVTLSCSQTLNHNVMYWYQQKSSQAPKLLFHYYDKDFNNEADTPDNFQSRRPNTSFCFLDIRSPGLGDTAMYLCATSRDVQGITGELFFGEGSRLTVL.

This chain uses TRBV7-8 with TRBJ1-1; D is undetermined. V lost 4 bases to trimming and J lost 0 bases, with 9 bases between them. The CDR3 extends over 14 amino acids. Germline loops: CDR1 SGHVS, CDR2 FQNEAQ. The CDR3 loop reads CASSYQLLNTEAFF. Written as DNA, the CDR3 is TGTGCCAGCAGCTACCAACTCCTGAACACTGAAGCTTTCTTT.

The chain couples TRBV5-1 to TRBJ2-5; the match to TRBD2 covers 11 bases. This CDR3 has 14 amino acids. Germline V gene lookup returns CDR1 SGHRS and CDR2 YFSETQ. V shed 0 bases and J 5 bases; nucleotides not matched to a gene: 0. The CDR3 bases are TGCGCCAGCAGCTTGGGGACTAGCGGGGAGACCCAGTACTTC. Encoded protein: CASSLGTSGETQYF.

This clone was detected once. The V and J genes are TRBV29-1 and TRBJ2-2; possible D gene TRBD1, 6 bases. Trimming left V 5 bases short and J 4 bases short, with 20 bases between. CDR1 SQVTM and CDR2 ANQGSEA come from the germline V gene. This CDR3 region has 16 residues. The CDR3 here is CSVRRGTGTITGELFF. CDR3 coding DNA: TGCAGCGTTCGAAGGGGGACCGGGACAATCACCGGGGAGCTGTTTTTT.

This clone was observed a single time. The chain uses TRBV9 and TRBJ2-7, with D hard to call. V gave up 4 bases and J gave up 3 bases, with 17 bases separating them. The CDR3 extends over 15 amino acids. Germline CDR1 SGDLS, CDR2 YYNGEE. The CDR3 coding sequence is TGTGCCAGCAGCCCCCATGAAGCGACGCTCTACGAGCAGTACTTC. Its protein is CASSPHEATLYEQYF. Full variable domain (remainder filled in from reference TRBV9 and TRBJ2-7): DSGVTQTPKHLITATGQRVTLRCSPRSGDLSVYWYQQSLDQGLQFLIQYYNGEERAKGNILERFSAQQFPDLHSELNLSSLELGDSALYFCASSPHEATLYEQYFGPGTRLTVT.

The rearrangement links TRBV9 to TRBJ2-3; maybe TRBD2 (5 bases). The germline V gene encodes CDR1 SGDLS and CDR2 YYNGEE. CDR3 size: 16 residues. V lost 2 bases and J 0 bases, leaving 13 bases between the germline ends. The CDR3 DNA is TGTGCCAGCAGCGTCCCCGGGGTCGGTAGCACAGATACGCAGTATTTT. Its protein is CASSVPGVGSTDTQYF.

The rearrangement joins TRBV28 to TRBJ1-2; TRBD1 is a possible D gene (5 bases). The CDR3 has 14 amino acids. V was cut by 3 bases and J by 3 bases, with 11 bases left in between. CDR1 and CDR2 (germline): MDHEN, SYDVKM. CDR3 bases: TGTGCCAGCAGTTTTTCCCAGGGATACTATGGCTACACCTTC. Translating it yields CASSFSQGYYGYTF.

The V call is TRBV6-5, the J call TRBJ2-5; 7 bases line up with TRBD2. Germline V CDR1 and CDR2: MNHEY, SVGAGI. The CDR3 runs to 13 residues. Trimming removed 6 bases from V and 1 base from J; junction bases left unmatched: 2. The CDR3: CASRGGVQETQYF. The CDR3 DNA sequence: TGTGCCAGCAGGGGGGGGGTCCAAGAGACCCAGTACTTC.

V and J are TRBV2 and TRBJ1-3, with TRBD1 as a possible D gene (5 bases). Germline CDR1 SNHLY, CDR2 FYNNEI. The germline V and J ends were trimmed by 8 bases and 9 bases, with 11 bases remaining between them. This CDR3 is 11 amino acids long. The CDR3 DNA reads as TGTGCCAGCGAAGGGGAGGTCACCATATATTTT. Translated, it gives CASEGEVTIYF. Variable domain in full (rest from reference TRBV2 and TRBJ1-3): EPEVTQTPSHQVTQMGQEVILRCVPISNHLYFYWYRQILGQKVEFLVSFYNNEISEKSEIFDDQFSVERPDGSNFTLKIRSTKLEDSAMYFCASEGEVTIYFGEGSWLTVV.

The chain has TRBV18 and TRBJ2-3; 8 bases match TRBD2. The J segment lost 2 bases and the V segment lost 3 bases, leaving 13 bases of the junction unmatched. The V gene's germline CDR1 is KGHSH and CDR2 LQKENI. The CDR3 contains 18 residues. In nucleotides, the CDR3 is TGTGCCAGCTCACCTAATCGAGTAGCGGGGTTTGTCACAGATACGCAGTATTTT. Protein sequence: CASSPNRVAGFVTDTQYF.

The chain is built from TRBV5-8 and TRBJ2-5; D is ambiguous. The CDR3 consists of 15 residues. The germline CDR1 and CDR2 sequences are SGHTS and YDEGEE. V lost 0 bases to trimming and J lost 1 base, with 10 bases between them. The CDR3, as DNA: TGTGCCAGCAGCTTGGGTTCTGGGGTCCAAGAGACCCAGTACTTC. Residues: CASSLGSGVQETQYF.

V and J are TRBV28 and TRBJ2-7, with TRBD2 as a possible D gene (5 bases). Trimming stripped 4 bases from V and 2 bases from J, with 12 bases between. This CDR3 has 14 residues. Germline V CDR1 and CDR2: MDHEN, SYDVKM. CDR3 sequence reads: CASSSGRATYEQYF. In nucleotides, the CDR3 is TGTGCCAGCAGTTCTGGGCGGGCTACCTACGAGCAGTACTTC.